Detailed here is one T cell receptor (beta chain). The data derive from a study of blood T cell repertoires in COVID-19. TCRdb's table, derived via immunoSEQ multiplex PCR, lists solely in-frame clones and lacks some. The data hold 100,000 to 120,000 clones, with less than 75% observed a single time. There are 15 residues in the CDR3. V shed 0 bases, J shed 4 bases, and the junction held 3 bases outside the gene matches. Germline V gene sequence: CDR1 SGDLS, CDR2 YYNGEE. The sequencing input was peripheral blood. This rearrangement joins TRBV9 to TRBJ2-5; 10 bases map to TRBD1. This TCR was sampled from a woman aged 55-70 years with acute or convalescent COVID-19. The CDR3 protein is CASSVEDRGGETQYF. The CDR3, as DNA: TGTGCCAGCAGCGTAGAGGACAGGGGGGGAGAGACCCAGTACTTC.